This TCR beta chain was recorded in a study of blood T cell repertoires in COVID-19. At the level of the study: COVID-19 samples from acute and convalescent phases originated in the United States, Italy and Spain. In each case, the material was cDNA or gDNA derived from T cells, B-cell-depleted T cells, or PBMCs.

As processed by the authors: It was from reference gene primer amplification that nucleated cell counts were estimated. The method was immunoSEQ multiplex PCR; TCRdb's version includes in-frame clones alone and lacks a portion of them. From that table come the V and J calls and clone size; the DNA was used to work out D and trimming. Of 150,000 to 250,000 clones in the sample, 80% to 90% were seen once. The CDR3 runs 15 residues. Trimming removed 3 bases at V and 1 base at J, with 10 bases between. CDR1 SGHVS and CDR2 FNYEAQ come from the germline V gene. Cohorts were assigned according to the clinical history that participants reported.

V gene TRBV7-6 combines with J gene TRBJ2-1; a possible D gene is TRBD2 (5 bases). The source is a middle-aged man who had recovered from COVID-19. The sample consisted of PBMCs or T cells enriched from blood (not recorded which). The CDR3 DNA sequence: TGTGCCAGCAGCTTCGGAACGGGATCCTACAATGAGCAGTTCTTC. This translates into CASSFGTGSYNEQFF.